The 17 T cell receptor beta chains presented below share a single source sample, sequenced in a study of blood T cell repertoires in COVID-19 (dated by TCRdb to the early 2020s). The library was produced with the immunoSEQ multiplex PCR assay. TCRdb stores this immuneACCESS table with in-frame sequences only. Part of the clones is absent; in the studies checked, under half of the shortfall reflects unresolved V genes, and no reason is known for the rest. This sample gives more than 35,000 clones in total; 85% of them show up just once. The top ten hold approximately 9.1% of the sample. Sequencing used peripheral blood. The receptors shown here come from a human donor in a cohort sampled during active COVID-19.

V usage is TRBV18 and J usage is TRBJ1-1; 8 bases are shared with TRBD1. Germline CDR1 KGHSH, CDR2 LQKENI. CDR3 length: 14 amino acids. Trimming at V came to 2 bases and at J to 4 bases, leaving 3 bases not matched to a gene. The CDR3 DNA reads TGTGCCAGCTCACCAGGACAGGGAACCACTGAAGCTTTCTTT. Residues: CASSPGQGTTEAFF. Together with reference TRBV18 and TRBJ1-1, the CDR3 gives the full variable domain: NAGVMQNPRHLVRRRGQEARLRCSPMKGHSHVYWYRQLPEEGLKFMVYLQKENIIDESGMPKERFSAEFPKEGPSILRIQQVVRGDSAAYFCASSPGQGTTEAFFGQGTRLTVV.

This chain connects TRBV5-4 to TRBJ2-2; D remains ambiguous. Germline V gene sequence: CDR1 SGHNT, CDR2 YYREEE (reference sequence). The CDR3 is 13 amino acids. The V end lost 4 bases, the J end lost 1 base, and 5 bases lay between the germline ends. The chain's CDR3 is CASSIQNTGELFF. CDR3 sequence (DNA): TGTGCCAGCAGCATTCAGAACACCGGGGAGCTGTTTTTT.

This chain links TRBV7-6 with TRBJ2-3; D may be TRBD2 (6 bases). Germline V lookup: CDR1 SGHVS, CDR2 FNYEAQ. The CDR3 length is 15 residues. V was clipped by 3 bases and J by 2 bases, with 12 bases between them. The CDR3 nucleotides read TGTGCCAGCAGCTTGGCGGGGATCGACACAGATACGCAGTATTTT. As protein: CASSLAGIDTDTQYF.

The chain is built from TRBV21-1 and TRBJ2-5; the D call in the table, TRBD1, was not verified against the DNA. TRBV21-1 is reported as a pseudogene. CDR3 length: 15 residues. The CDR3 sequence is CASSPRDRGRETQYF. As DNA, the CDR3 is TGTGCCAGCAGCCCCCGGGACAGGGGACGTGAGACCCAGTACTTC.

CDR3 bases: TGTGCCAGCAGTTACGGTCTGGTCCAGGTTTATCAGCCCCAGCATTTT. Its protein is CASSYGLVQVYQPQHF. The chain couples TRBV6-2 or TRBV6-3 to TRBJ1-5, with unresolved D. Germline V gene lookup returns CDR1 MNHEY and CDR2 SVGEGT. Trimming removed 2 bases from V and 5 bases from J, with 16 bases in between. The CDR3 length is 16 residues.

This chain links TRBV25-1 with TRBJ1-6, with D unclear. Germline V gives CDR1 MGHDK, CDR2 SYGVNS. This CDR3 spans 12 amino acids. V lost 3 bases, J lost 7 bases, and 4 bases lay in between. The chain's CDR3 is CASSEANSPLHF. CDR3 nucleotide sequence: TGTGCCAGCAGTGAGGCAAATTCACCCCTCCACTTT.

The chain links TRBV6-5 to TRBJ2-3; TRBD2 is a possible D gene (7 bases). Trimming left V 11 bases short and J 6 bases short, with 15 bases between. Germline V gene data show CDR1 as MNHEY and CDR2 as SVGAGI. The CDR3 consists of 12 residues. The CDR3 loop is CAGGGNVDTQYF. For the CDR3, the DNA is TGTGCCGGGGGGGGCAATGTTGATACGCAGTATTTT.

The chain links TRBV4-2 to TRBJ2-7, with TRBD2 matching over 9 bases. V lost 4 bases, J lost 5 bases, and 12 bases stayed unmatched. The CDR3 runs to 16 residues. Germline lookup yields CDR1 LGHNA and CDR2 YNFKEQ. CDR3 residues: CASSLSLSGSSNEQYF. Here the CDR3 DNA reads TGTGCCAGCAGCCTAAGCCTTAGCGGGAGTTCGAACGAGCAGTACTTC.

This chain links TRBV19 with TRBJ1-2; D is possibly TRBD1 (6 bases). CDR1 and CDR2 from the germline V gene are LNHDA and SQIVND (reference sequence). The CDR3 covers 13 residues. Deletions cut 6 bases from V and 6 bases from J, with 14 bases between. The CDR3 coding sequence is TGTGCCAGTAGATTGACAGGAATCGATGGCTACACCTTC. As protein: CASRLTGIDGYTF. Full variable domain (missing parts from reference TRBV19 and TRBJ1-2): DGGITQSPKYLFRKEGQNVTLSCEQNLNHDAMYWYRQDPGQGLRLIYYSQIVNDFQKGDIAEGYSVSREKKESFPLTVTSAQKNPTAFYLCASRLTGIDGYTFGSGTRLTVV.

CDR3 DNA sequence: TGTGCCAGCAGCCAAGTTGCTCGACTAGCGGGAGGGTACAATGAGCAGTTCTTC. Protein sequence: CASSQVARLAGGYNEQFF. The gene calls are TRBV4-2 and TRBJ2-1, with 14 bases fitting TRBD2. This CDR3 has 18 amino acids. J lost 4 bases, V lost 1 base, and 6 bases had no gene match. Per germline, CDR1 LGHNA and CDR2 YNFKEQ.

Here the CDR3 reads CASSARGGDTDTQYF. The CDR3 DNA sequence: TGTGCCAGCAGCGCCAGAGGGGGAGACACAGATACGCAGTATTTT. The J gene is TRBJ2-3, the V gene TRBV7-3; possible D gene TRBD1, 6 bases. The ends were cut back, 5 bases at V and 2 bases at J, with 14 bases in the middle. This CDR3 is 15 amino acids long. CDR1 is SGHTA and CDR2 is FQGTGA in the germline V gene.

The chain is built from TRBV12-3 or TRBV12-4 and TRBJ1-1; D gene unclear. CDR3 size: 12 residues. The V and J ends lost 2 bases and 7 bases respectively, with 8 bases between them. CDR3 region: CASSLPGGEAFF. CDR3 nucleotide sequence: TGTGCCAGCAGTTTACCCGGAGGTGAAGCTTTCTTT.

The chain uses TRBV2 and TRBJ2-5; no clear D. V gave up 5 bases and J gave up 4 bases, with 2 bases separating them. Germline values: CDR1 SNHLY, CDR2 FYNNEI. The CDR3 totals 10 residues. The CDR3 DNA is TGTGCCAGCAGTCGAGAGACCCAGTACTTC. Translated, it gives CASSRETQYF.

In its sample, this clone was seen a few times. The chain recombines TRBV19 with TRBJ2-2, with 14 bases fitting TRBD2. Germline V gene data show CDR1 as LNHDA and CDR2 as SQIVND (reference sequence). This CDR3 is built from 18 residues. CDR3 sequence reads: CAASGTSGSNSNTGELFF. CDR3 nucleotide sequence: TGTGCTGCCTCCGGGACTAGCGGGAGTAATAGTAACACCGGGGAGCTGTTTTTT.

Here the CDR3 reads CASSPFGGETTDTQYF. The CDR3 coding sequence is TGTGCCAGCTCCCCCTTCGGGGGAGAGACGACAGATACGCAGTATTTT. V is TRBV18 and J is TRBJ2-3; possibly TRBD2 for D (6 bases). Germline V gives CDR1 KGHSH, CDR2 LQKENI. Between the trimmed V and J ends, which lost 6 bases and 3 bases, there was a span of 19 bases. The CDR3 is 16 residues long.

V gene TRBV30 combines with J gene TRBJ2-1; maybe TRBD1 (6 bases). Germline CDR1 and CDR2: GTSNPN and SVGIG (reference sequence). The V gene lost 6 bases and the J gene lost 4 bases, with 16 bases spanning the gap. This CDR3 contains 14 residues. CDR3 in amino acids: CACLGAEGYNEQFF. The CDR3 DNA is TGTGCCTGTCTGGGGGCCGAAGGATACAATGAGCAGTTCTTC.

The CDR3 region is CASSTLPEGEYF. In DNA, the CDR3 is TGTGCCAGCAGTACACTCCCCGAGGGGGAGTATTTT. V gene TRBV2 combines with J gene TRBJ2-3, with a tentative D call TRBD1 (6 bases). With 5 bases removed from V and 13 bases from J, the gap between germline ends came to 16 bases. This CDR3 comprises 12 residues. Germline-derived CDR1 and CDR2 are SNHLY and FYNNEI.